A selection of T cell receptor beta chains follows, all from one sample in a study of cytomegalovirus exposure and HLA in healthy donors. The method was immunoSEQ multiplex PCR; TCRdb's version includes in-frame clones alone and lacks a portion of them. The repertoire holds about 83,000 clones, with roughly 76% as singletons. The specimen was PBMCs. These receptor sequences come from a woman in her 30s in good health and CMV-seronegative. The CDR3 runs from the conserved cysteine through the conserved F or W.

v_call: TRBV11-2; cdr3_aa: CASRTSGSTGQFF
v_call: TRBV7-9; cdr3_aa: CASSPRGPETQYF
v_call: TRBV6-1; cdr3_aa: CASSEEGRGGYEQYF
v_call: TRBV6-1; cdr3_aa: CASSETPGQGVYEQYF
v_call: TRBV4-1; cdr3_aa: CASSDGGLAKNIQYF
v_call: TRBV6-1; cdr3_aa: CASARTYSDEQYF
v_call: TRBV6-5; cdr3_aa: CASSSLSPGELFF
v_call: TRBV19; cdr3_aa: CARGPGDREVHEQYF
v_call: TRBV7-8; cdr3_aa: CASSYMSGRSSNEQFF
v_call: TRBV2; cdr3_aa: CASSEAQSQPQHF
v_call: TRBV7-3; cdr3_aa: CASSLNGGSTFGEQFF
v_call: TRBV5-6; cdr3_aa: CASSSGRGPNYGYTF
v_call: TRBV20-1; cdr3_aa: CSARRDNEQFF
v_call: TRBV5-1; cdr3_aa: CASSGGTGSNYGYTF
v_call: TRBV27; cdr3_aa: CASSLQGANTEAFF
v_call: TRBV7-9; cdr3_aa: CASSKGIREVSDTQYF
v_call: TRBV5-6; cdr3_aa: CAGFRFGGGVSNEQFF
v_call: TRBV9; cdr3_aa: CASSVPTIGELFF
v_call: TRBV28; cdr3_aa: CASSSRLSGRVRDEFF
v_call: TRBV7-9; cdr3_aa: CSSSLRDSQETQYF
v_call: TRBV9; cdr3_aa: CASSVYRDSSTGELFF
v_call: TRBV12-5; cdr3_aa: CAGAIERGKQYF
v_call: TRBV30; cdr3_aa: CAWSAFKTSGRGASYEQYF
v_call: TRBV9; cdr3_aa: CASSASGRPSDEQFF
v_call: TRBV28; cdr3_aa: CASSQDRYNEQFF
v_call: TRBV7-9; cdr3_aa: CASSHPQGRHPGELFF
v_call: TRBV7-8; cdr3_aa: CASSPRVIRQGEYEQYF
v_call: TRBV28; cdr3_aa: CASSFSFGPIKTGARDSAFF
v_call: TRBV2; cdr3_aa: CASRQGTVGRTQETQYF
v_call: TRBV5-5; cdr3_aa: CASSLQGGTDTQYF
v_call: TRBV15; cdr3_aa: CATSIPSGAGGYNEQFF
v_call: TRBV5-5; cdr3_aa: CASSFRGPNQPQHF
v_call: TRBV5-1; cdr3_aa: CASSFGGTEAFF